These T cell receptor beta chains were read from a single sample in a study of beta chain features in type 1 diabetes. Produced via immunoSEQ multiplex PCR; TCRdb's table is partial and in-frame only. The table has some 250,000 clones, about a tenth seen once. Sequencing used naive CD4+ T cells from blood. These receptors came from a man in his thirties or forties with type 1 diabetes. CDR3s include the opening cysteine and the closing phenylalanine or tryptophan. A D gene is named only where the DNA matches it firmly. Rows may omit the clone size; those that give it use once, few, many or a size class.

j_call,v_call,d_call,clone_size,cdr3_nt,cdr3_aa
TRBJ2-7,TRBV18,.,few,TGTGCCAGCTCCGAAGGACAAACCTACGAGCAGTACTTC,CASSEGQTYEQYF
TRBJ2-3,TRBV29-1,TRBD2,.,TGCAGCGTTGCCCCCACTAGCGGGGGGAGCACAGATACGCAGTATTTT,CSVAPTSGGSTDTQYF
TRBJ2-1,TRBV9,.,few,TGTGCCAGCAGCCCTCTAGCCGGGGGCTACAATGAGCAGTTCTTC,CASSPLAGGYNEQFF
TRBJ2-7,TRBV4-3,.,.,TGCGCCAGCAGCCAGGTTAAAGGGGCATCCTACGAGCAGTACTTC,CASSQVKGASYEQYF
TRBJ2-1,TRBV19,.,few,TGTGCCAGTACCACGACTGGCAATGAGCAGTTCTTC,CASTTTGNEQFF
TRBJ2-3,TRBV29-1,TRBD2,few,TGCAGCGTTGACGTGGGCGGGGGGACCCGGGGCACAGATACGCAGTATTTT,CSVDVGGGTRGTDTQYF
TRBJ1-5,TRBV30,.,.,TGTGCCTGGAGTGTTCACAATCAGCCCCAGCATTTT,CAWSVHNQPQHF
TRBJ2-7,TRBV10-3,TRBD1,few,TGTGCCATCACGGACAGGCTCGATTTTACCTACGAGCAGTACTTC,CAITDRLDFTYEQYF
TRBJ1-2,TRBV19,TRBD1,.,TGTGCCAGTAGTCCGGGACAGTCTAACTATGGCTACACCTTC,CASSPGQSNYGYTF
TRBJ2-3,TRBV10-3,.,.,TGTGCCATCAGTGAGTCGATGGGTCAGGGATACACAGATACGCAGTATTTT,CAISESMGQGYTDTQYF
TRBJ2-7,TRBV2,.,few,TGTGCCAGCAGTGGCGAATCCTACGAGCAGTACTTC,CASSGESYEQYF
TRBJ1-5,TRBV23-1,.,.,TGCGCCAGCAGTCAATCCCGGACAGTCAATCAGCCCCAGCATTTT,CASSQSRTVNQPQHF
TRBJ2-7,TRBV5-1,.,.,TGCGCCAGCAGCTTGGTAGGACACACGGACTACGAGCAGTACTTC,CASSLVGHTDYEQYF
TRBJ2-2,TRBV5-4,TRBD2,.,TGTGCCAGCAGCTTGGGTGGCGGGGGGTCCGGGGAGCTGTTTTTT,CASSLGGGGSGELFF
TRBJ2-5,TRBV27,.,few,TGTGCCAGCCAGGAGACCCAGTACTTC,CASQETQYF
TRBJ2-5,TRBV15,TRBD1,.,TGTGCCACCAGCAGGGGGGGGACAGGGCAGGAGACCCAGTACTTC,CATSRGGTGQETQYF
TRBJ1-2,TRBV4-2,.,.,TGTGCCAGCAGCCAATCCCCCCCGCAGGGGAGCTATGGCTACACCTTC,CASSQSPPQGSYGYTF
TRBJ1-1,TRBV9,.,few,TGTGCCAGCAGCCCCACCCCCGGGACACCGAACACTGAAGCTTTCTTT,CASSPTPGTPNTEAFF
TRBJ2-2,TRBV11-1,.,.,TGTGCCAGCAGCGAGGGTAACACCGGGGAGCTGTTTTTT,CASSEGNTGELFF
TRBJ2-7,TRBV27,TRBD1,.,TGTGCCAGCAGTTTCTGGGGACAGGGATACGAGCAGTACTTC,CASSFWGQGYEQYF
TRBJ1-1,TRBV6-5,.,.,TGTGCCAGCAGTTACTCGGGGACACTGAACACTGAAGCTTTCTTT,CASSYSGTLNTEAFF
TRBJ2-5,TRBV9,TRBD1,few,TGTGCCAGCAGCCCCACGCCGGGACAGTGGGAGACCCAGTACTTC,CASSPTPGQWETQYF
TRBJ2-3,TRBV11-2,.,few,TGTGCCAGCAGCTTAGCGGGGAGCACAGATACGCAGTATTTT,CASSLAGSTDTQYF
TRBJ1-3,TRBV2,.,few,TGTGCCAGCAGTGAAAGATGGGGAGGCTCTGGAAACACCATATATTTT,CASSERWGGSGNTIYF
TRBJ2-2,TRBV6-5,.,.,TGTGCCAGCAGCTTAGACAGGATCACCGGGGAGCTGTTTTTT,CASSLDRITGELFF
TRBJ2-1,TRBV7-2,TRBD2,.,TGTGCCAGCAGCGCCGGGACTAACAATGAGCAGTTCTTC,CASSAGTNNEQFF
TRBJ1-2,TRBV11-2,.,few,TGTGCCAGCCACCCGCCGGACAGATTCGGCTACACCTTC,CASHPPDRFGYTF
TRBJ1-4,TRBV18,TRBD1,few,TGTGCCAGCTCACCGGGACAGAATGAAAAACTGTTTTTT,CASSPGQNEKLFF
TRBJ2-7,TRBV6-5,.,.,TGTGCCAGCAGTTACTGGTTAACGGGGGAGCAGTACTTC,CASSYWLTGEQYF
TRBJ2-7,TRBV2,.,few,TGTGCCAGCGCGGGGACCTCCTACGAGCAGTACTTC,CASAGTSYEQYF
TRBJ2-1,TRBV29-1,TRBD1,.,TGCAGCGTTGTCCCCCTCACAGGGGTGAGGGATGAGCAGTTCTTC,CSVVPLTGVRDEQFF
TRBJ1-6,TRBV9,TRBD1,.,TGTGCCAGCAGCGAGGACAGGGGGTTAAATTCACCCCTCCACTTT,CASSEDRGLNSPLHF
TRBJ2-5,TRBV5-4,.,.,TGTGCCAGCAGCCTGGGTCAGCAAGAGACCCAGTACTTC,CASSLGQQETQYF
TRBJ1-2,TRBV7-2,TRBD1,few,TGTGCCAGCAGCAGGGGACAGGGGAACTATGGCTACACCTTC,CASSRGQGNYGYTF
TRBJ2-1,TRBV29-1,TRBD2,.,TGCAGCGCGGGGGGTTACCCCCACAATGAGCAGTTCTTC,CSAGGYPHNEQFF
TRBJ1-2,TRBV5-1,.,few,TGCGCCAGCAGCCTGGACAGCCCCTTAGGCTACACCTTC,CASSLDSPLGYTF
TRBJ1-5,TRBV27,.,.,TGTGCCAGCAGTTTAATTTCAGGGAATCAGCCCCAGCATTTT,CASSLISGNQPQHF
TRBJ2-1,TRBV7-2,.,.,TGTGCCAGCAGCTTAGCACGGGGTTTAAACGAGCAGTTCTTC,CASSLARGLNEQFF
TRBJ2-7,TRBV7-2,.,.,TGTGCCAGCAGCCCGCAGACAGGACCCTACGAGCAGTACTTC,CASSPQTGPYEQYF
TRBJ2-7,TRBV18,TRBD1,.,TGTGCCAGCTCCCCCGACAGGGTACCCTACGAGCAGTACTTC,CASSPDRVPYEQYF
TRBJ2-1,TRBV7-9,.,few,TGTGCCAGCAGCTTCAGCGAATATGAGCAGTTCTTC,CASSFSEYEQFF
TRBJ2-3,TRBV15,.,.,TGTGCCACCAGCAGAGATTTGGCCAGGATAGCGGATACGCAGTATTTT,CATSRDLARIADTQYF
TRBJ1-1,TRBV10-3,.,.,TGTGCCATCAGTGAGGGGCAGCGGGCTTTCTTT,CAISEGQRAFF
TRBJ2-3,TRBV6-6,.,.,TGTGCCAGCAATCCAGGGTCTACAGATACGCAGTATTTT,CASNPGSTDTQYF
TRBJ1-1,TRBV9,TRBD1,few,TGTGCCAGCAGCGCACGGACAGGCACTGAAGCTTTCTTT,CASSARTGTEAFF
TRBJ2-5,TRBV30,.,.,TGTGCCTGGAGAAGAGGGCCCCAAGAGACCCAGTACTTC,CAWRRGPQETQYF
TRBJ1-6,TRBV4-2,.,.,TGTGCCAGCAGCCAATCCGGGGGAATGGAATCACCCCTCCACTTT,CASSQSGGMESPLHF
TRBJ1-1,TRBV13,.,few,TGTGCCAGCAGCTTAGGAGGACAGTGGCCGGTGACTGAAGCTTTCTTT,CASSLGGQWPVTEAFF
TRBJ1-5,TRBV7-2,.,.,TGTGCCAGCAGCTTAATGGGGGCGAGTCAGCCCCAGCATTTT,CASSLMGASQPQHF
TRBJ2-1,TRBV6-6,.,.,TGTGCCAGCAAGGGGGTATACAATGAGCAGTTCTTC,CASKGVYNEQFF
TRBJ1-6,TRBV18,.,.,TGTGCCAGCTCACCGAGGCAGGGACCCCTCCACTTT,CASSPRQGPLHF
TRBJ2-1,TRBV7-2,.,.,TGTGCCAGCAGTCTCGGGGTTGGGAATGAGCAGTTCTTC,CASSLGVGNEQFF
TRBJ1-2,TRBV12-5,.,few,TGTGCTAGTGGTTTGTTCGGACAGCCGGTGGACTATGGCTACACCTTC,CASGLFGQPVDYGYTF
TRBJ2-7,TRBV9,TRBD2,.,TGTGCCAGCAGCGTAGGGGACTATGCATACGAGCAGTACTTC,CASSVGDYAYEQYF
TRBJ1-6,TRBV5-1,.,few,TGCGCCAGCAGGGAGGATCGACCCCTCCACTTT,CASREDRPLHF